What follows describes a single TCR beta chain. CDR1 and CDR2 from the germline V gene are SEHNR and FQNEAQ (reference sequence). The CDR3 has 14 amino acids. Trimming cost V 1 base and J 5 bases, with 11 bases left between them. This specimen comes from a study of cytomegalovirus exposure and HLA in healthy donors. PCR amplification relied on 60 Vbeta primers (plus 13 Jbeta primers). Repertoires were generated with immunoSEQ multiplex PCR, while TCRdb's copy carries only in-frame clones and drops some. The profile covers some 150,000 clones, with over 70% appearing a single time and around 6.7% taken by the ten largest.

The rearrangement links TRBV7-9 to TRBJ2-5, with D possibly matching TRBD2 (7 bases). Sequencing was performed on PBMCs. The sequence derives from a woman aged 40 to 49 in good health and CMV-seropositive. The CDR3 spells CASSLGGGYETQYF. In DNA, the CDR3 is TGTGCCAGCAGCTTAGGCGGGGGCTATGAGACCCAGTACTTC.